Many counts were recorded for the clone carrying this T cell receptor (beta chain). RNA transcripts provided the source from which TCR beta CDR3 regions were amplified. When the TCR CDR3 underwent first-round RT-PCR, the HTBI primer set was used. TCRdb reanalysed the multiplex PCR reads using MiXCR and keeps one entry per CDR3 protein. The sample carries about 480,000 distinct CDR3 sequences, approximately 15% recorded once. The hyperthyroidism patients had all been newly diagnosed, and their disease duration was under 2 months. Their ages ranged from 18 to 65 years. The entry originates in a study of T cells in Graves' hyperthyroidism and ophthalmopathy. This TCR derives from a young woman with Graves' hyperthyroidism. Sequencing was done on a sample of blood.

In nucleotides, the CDR3 is TGCAGCGTTGCGAGGACTAGCGGGAGTGGCACCGGGGAGCTGTTTTTT. It translates to CSVARTSGSGTGELFF. The chain employs TRBV29-1 and TRBJ2-2, with TRBD2 identical over 13 bases. The CDR3 is made up of 16 amino acids. The V segment lost 4 bases and the J segment 4 bases; nucleotides outside the gene matches: 6. Germline V lookup: CDR1 SQVTM, CDR2 ANQGSEA.